This TCR beta chain was captured by sequencing in a study of blood T cell repertoires in COVID-19. Turning to the study itself: The origin of the acute and convalescent COVID-19 samples was the United States, Italy and Spain. T cells, B-cell-depleted T cells, or PBMCs supplied cDNA or gDNA.

Using immunoSEQ multiplex PCR, the repertoire was profiled, and TCRdb retains in-frame clones only, with some absent. Here the sample spans fewer than 350,000 clones, roughly 86% being singletons. The sequenced sample was peripheral blood. The source is a man aged 35 to 55 with active or convalescent COVID-19.

The CDR3 DNA reads as TGCGCCAGCAGCTTGGGCCAGGGAAGCAATGAGCAGTTCTTC. Its protein product is CASSLGQGSNEQFF. This chain uses TRBV5-1 with TRBJ2-1; possible D gene TRBD1, 5 bases. CDR3 size: 14 residues. The germline V and J ends were trimmed by 0 bases and 6 bases, with 10 bases remaining between them. In germline, CDR1 is SGHRS, CDR2 YFSETQ.